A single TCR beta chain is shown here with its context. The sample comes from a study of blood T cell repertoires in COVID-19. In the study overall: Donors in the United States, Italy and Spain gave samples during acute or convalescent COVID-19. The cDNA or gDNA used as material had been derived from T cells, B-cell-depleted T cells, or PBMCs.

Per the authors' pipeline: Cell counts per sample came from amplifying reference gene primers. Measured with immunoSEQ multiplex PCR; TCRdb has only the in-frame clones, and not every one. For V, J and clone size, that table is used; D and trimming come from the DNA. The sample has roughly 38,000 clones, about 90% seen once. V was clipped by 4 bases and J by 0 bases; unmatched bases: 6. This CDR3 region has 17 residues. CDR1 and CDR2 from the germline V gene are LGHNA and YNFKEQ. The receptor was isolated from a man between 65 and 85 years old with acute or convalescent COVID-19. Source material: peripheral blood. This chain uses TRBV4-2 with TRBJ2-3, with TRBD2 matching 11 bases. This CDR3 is CASSRRLAGFSTDTQYF. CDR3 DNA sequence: TGTGCCAGCAGCCGCCGACTAGCGGGATTTAGCACAGATACGCAGTATTTT.